This T cell receptor (beta chain) was obtained from a study of blood T cell repertoires in COVID-19. This clone has a count of ten or more. Trimming removed 0 bases at V and 2 bases at J, with 16 bases between. The CDR3 is made up of 17 amino acids. Germline-derived CDR1 and CDR2 are MGHRA and YSYEKL. Method: immunoSEQ multiplex PCR; TCRdb's copy keeps in-frame clones and lacks some. The sample includes about 240,000 clones, around 86% of them seen just once. Specimen: PBMCs or T cells enriched from blood (not recorded which). This sequence was found in a woman aged 40 to 49 with acute COVID-19. The chain couples TRBV4-1 to TRBJ2-5; D is perhaps TRBD2 (5 bases). CDR3 region: CASSQDVSGAQQETQYF. The CDR3 region has the DNA TGCGCCAGCAGCCAAGATGTGAGCGGAGCCCAACAAGAGACCCAGTACTTC.